This T cell receptor beta chain was profiled in a study of T-cell reconstitution after alpha-beta-depleted transplantation in children. The TCRbeta library incorporated unique molecular identifiers. TCRdb reanalysed the PCR reads using MiXCR and keeps one entry per CDR3 protein. The sample shows some 550,000 distinct CDR3 sequences, around 23% of them seen only once. This clonotype appeared a few times. The length of the CDR3 is 14 residues. Trimming took off 6 bases at V and 5 bases at J, with 19 bases between the two ends. The germline CDR1 and CDR2 sequences are SQVTM and ANQGSEA. This chain uses TRBV29-1 with TRBJ2-5; D is ambiguous. Material: PBMCs, mostly from graft donor cells, obtained 360 days after TCRalphabeta/CD19-depleted stem cell transplant. The TCR sequence derives from a boy in the first two years of life who had a stem cell transplant for acute myeloid leukemia, so the T cells may come from the graft donor. Written as DNA, the CDR3 is TGCAGCGTAAAGAACAACGGTACCAGGGAGACCCAGTACTTC. It specifies CSVKNNGTRETQYF.